The clone carrying this T cell receptor (beta chain) was observed at least ten times. Its antigen remains unknown. Profiled with immunoSEQ multiplex PCR; TCRdb holds only in-frame clones, not every one. This sample comprises roughly 41,000 clones, none seen once only. The CDR3 runs to 14 residues. The germline CDR1 and CDR2 sequences are MDHEN and SYDVKM. The V and J ends lost 6 bases and 0 bases respectively, with 11 bases between them. The entry originates in a study of T cells after posttransplantation cyclophosphamide. The study, taken as a whole, reports: Recipient CMV seropositivity and CMV reactivation strongly tracked TRB clonality.

This TCR came from a man younger than 45 in good health and a related stem cell transplant donor. The gene calls are TRBV28 and TRBJ1-1, with D possibly being TRBD1 (6 bases). Sequenced sample: PBMCs. In nucleotides, the CDR3 is TGTGCCAGCAGATCAGGGGCGATGAACACTGAAGCTTTCTTT. This encodes CASRSGAMNTEAFF.